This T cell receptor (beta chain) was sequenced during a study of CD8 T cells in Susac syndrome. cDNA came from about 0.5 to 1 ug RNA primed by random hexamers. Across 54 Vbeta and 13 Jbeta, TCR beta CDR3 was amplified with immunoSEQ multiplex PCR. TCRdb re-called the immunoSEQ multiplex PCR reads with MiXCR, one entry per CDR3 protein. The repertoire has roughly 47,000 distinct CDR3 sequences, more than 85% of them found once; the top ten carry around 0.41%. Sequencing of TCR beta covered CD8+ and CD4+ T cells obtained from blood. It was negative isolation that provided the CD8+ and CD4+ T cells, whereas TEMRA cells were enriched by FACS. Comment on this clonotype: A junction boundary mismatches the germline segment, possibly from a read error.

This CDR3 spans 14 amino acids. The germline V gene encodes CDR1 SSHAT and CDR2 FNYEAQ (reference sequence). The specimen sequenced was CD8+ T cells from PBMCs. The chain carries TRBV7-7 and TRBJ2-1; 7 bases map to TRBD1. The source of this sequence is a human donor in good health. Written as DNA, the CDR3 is TGTGCTAGCAGCACAGGGGTCCGTCACAATGAGCAGTTCTTC. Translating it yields CASSTGVRHNEQFF.